The present T cell receptor beta chain was sequenced within a study of CD8 T cells in Susac syndrome. Trimming took 5 bases from V and 2 from J, leaving 14 bases between them. Germline V gives CDR1 SGHTA, CDR2 FQGNSA. The CDR3 contains 15 residues. Reverse transcription of about 0.45 to 1 ug RNA was carried out with random hexamers. TCRdb called the immunoSEQ multiplex PCR reads again in MiXCR, with one record for every CDR3 protein. Found here are a few hundred thousand distinct CDR3 sequences, roughly 94% of them singletons; the top ten hold around 0.08%. The chain combines TRBV7-2 with TRBJ2-3; tentative D call: TRBD2 (6 bases). This receptor was obtained from a human donor with multiple sclerosis. Sequencing input: CD4+ T cells from PBMCs. This CDR3 is CASSAGLGITDTQYF. The CDR3 DNA reads TGTGCCAGCAGCGCGGGGCTAGGGATCACAGATACGCAGTATTTT.